One and the same sample provided the 22 T cell receptor beta chains below, sequenced in a study of follicular helper T cells after annual influenza vaccination. Time point described: 2015-2016 season, 7 days after influenza vaccination. TCRdb's table, derived via immunoSEQ multiplex PCR, lists solely in-frame clones and lacks some. In the table there are 10,000 to 11,000 clones, roughly 80% of which are singletons. Sequenced here: CXCR5+ CD38- circulating T follicular helper cells from blood, sampled 7 days after influenza vaccination. Subset noted: circulating Tfh, non-naive CD4+CXCR5+PD-1+ (ICOS+CD38+ or ICOS-CD38-). Every receptor here comes from an adult who received the influenza vaccine.

The chain employs TRBV6-5 and TRBJ1-5, with D maybe TRBD1 (6 bases). Germline lookup yields CDR1 MNHEY and CDR2 SVGAGI. The CDR3 contains 15 residues. V shed 6 bases and J shed 1 base, with 13 bases lying between them. CDR3 protein: CASRKRGVSNQPQHF. CDR3 DNA: TGTGCCAGCAGAAAAAGGGGGGTAAGCAATCAGCCCCAGCATTTT.

V and J are TRBV7-2 and TRBJ1-3; D is uncertain. Germline CDR1 is SGHTA and CDR2 is FQGNSA. Trimming shortened V by 0 bases and J by 4 bases, and 10 bases separated the two germline ends. The CDR3 extends over 15 amino acids. The CDR3 spells CASSLAGQPGNTIYF. The CDR3 DNA reads TGTGCCAGCAGCTTAGCTGGCCAGCCAGGAAACACCATATATTTT.

V gene TRBV5-8 combines with J gene TRBJ2-3, with 13 positions matching TRBD2. CDR3 size: 18 residues. The germline CDR1 and CDR2 sequences are SGHTS and YDEGEE. Germline trimming cut 3 bases from V and 0 bases from J; bases unmatched to any gene: 7. DNA of the CDR3: TGTGCCAGCAGCTCGGGACTAGCGGGGTTCTCTAGCACAGATACGCAGTATTTT. Protein sequence: CASSSGLAGFSSTDTQYF.

The V and J genes are TRBV2 and TRBJ2-2; D is possibly TRBD1 or TRBD2 (5 bases each). The V gene lost 5 bases and the J gene lost 5 bases, with 12 bases spanning the gap. This CDR3 has 14 amino acids. Per the germline V gene, CDR1 is SNHLY and CDR2 is FYNNEI. CDR3 amino acids: CASSWDLPTGELFF. DNA of the CDR3: TGTGCCAGCAGTTGGGACCTCCCAACCGGGGAGCTGTTTTTT.

This chain joins TRBV5-1 and TRBJ2-1; D gene ambiguous. CDR1 and CDR2 (germline): SGHRS, YFSETQ. This CDR3 is 14 amino acids long. V lost 0 bases and J 7 bases, leaving 11 bases between the germline ends. The CDR3 spells CASSLAQVWNEQFF. The CDR3 nucleotides are TGCGCCAGCAGCTTGGCCCAGGTCTGGAATGAGCAGTTCTTC.

This chain connects TRBV7-2 to TRBJ1-2, with D possibly being TRBD1 (6 bases). Trimming cost V 3 bases and J 3 bases, with 11 bases left between them. Germline V gene data show CDR1 as SGHTA and CDR2 as FQGNSA. The CDR3 has 14 residues. The CDR3 reads CASSFLDRYYGYTF. As DNA, the CDR3 is TGTGCCAGCAGCTTCCTGGACAGATACTATGGCTACACCTTC.

V is TRBV5-1 and J is TRBJ2-2, with TRBD2 identical over 10 bases. The CDR3 runs 16 residues. The germline gives CDR1 SGHRS, CDR2 YFSETQ. J gave up 6 bases and V 1 base, and 6 bases lay outside the gene matches. The CDR3 loop reads CASSLLASGGSGELFF. The CDR3 DNA follows: TGCGCCAGCAGCTTGTTAGCTAGCGGGGGATCCGGGGAGCTGTTTTTT.

This rearrangement joins TRBV25-1 to TRBJ1-3, with unresolved D. The germline CDR1 and CDR2 sequences are MGHDK and SYGVNS. V was pared by 3 bases and J by 2 bases, with 8 bases between. CDR3 length: 14 amino acids. Here the CDR3 DNA reads TGTGCCAGCAGTGACACCATAACTGGAAACACCATATATTTT. It yields the protein CASSDTITGNTIYF.

This clone was detected a few times. V gene TRBV27 combines with J gene TRBJ1-5; 12 nucleotides line up with TRBD1. The ends lost 5 bases at V and 5 bases at J; junction bases unmatched: 4. The germline gives CDR1 MNHEY, CDR2 SMNVEV (reference sequence). CDR3 length equals 15 residues. The CDR3 bases are TGTGCCAGCAGTCCTGGGACAGGGGGCGATCAGCCCCAGCATTTT. This encodes CASSPGTGGDQPQHF.

The chain recombines TRBV29-1 with TRBJ2-5; D remains ambiguous. The V gene lost 4 bases and the J gene lost 3 bases, with 12 bases spanning the gap. The germline gives CDR1 SQVTM, CDR2 ANQGSEA. This CDR3 has 13 residues. CDR3 nucleotide sequence: TGCAGCGTTGGTTCCGGACCCAAAGAGACCCAGTACTTC. Encoded protein: CSVGSGPKETQYF.

The chain links TRBV7-3 to TRBJ2-1; no definite D call. Trimming took 4 bases from V and 0 from J, leaving 7 bases between them. The germline V gene encodes CDR1 SGHTA and CDR2 FQGTGA. The CDR3 contains 14 residues. The CDR3 is CASSSDSSYNEQFF. The CDR3 DNA is TGTGCCAGCAGCTCCGACTCCTCCTACAATGAGCAGTTCTTC.

The J gene is TRBJ1-2, the V gene TRBV18, with D perhaps TRBD1 (5 bases). Trimming cost V 8 bases and J 9 bases, with 22 bases left between them. CDR3 length: 14 amino acids. Germline assignment: CDR1 KGHSH and CDR2 LQKENI. The CDR3 region has the DNA TGTGCCAGCAAATGGGCGGACACCTCCTGGAGCTACACCTTC. As protein: CASKWADTSWSYTF.

This chain joins TRBV25-1 and TRBJ1-6; D is ambiguous. Trimming stripped 3 bases from V and 0 bases from J, with 9 bases between. Looked up from germline, CDR1 is MGHDK and CDR2 is SYGVNS. This CDR3 comprises 16 residues. In nucleotides, the CDR3 is TGTGCCAGCAGTGAGACGGGGAGCTCCTATAATTCACCCCTCCACTTT. Translated, it gives CASSETGSSYNSPLHF.

The chain links TRBV2 to TRBJ2-7; D is uncertain. Per the germline V gene, CDR1 is SNHLY and CDR2 is FYNNEI. V was clipped by 4 bases and J by 5 bases, with 9 bases between them. The CDR3 loop spans 12 amino acids. CDR3 bases: TGTGCCAGCAGTGCACCGATCCACGAGCAGTACTTC. Encoded protein: CASSAPIHEQYF. Filled out from reference TRBV2 and TRBJ2-7, the complete variable domain reads EPEVTQTPSHQVTQMGQEVILRCVPISNHLYFYWYRQILGQKVEFLVSFYNNEISEKSEIFDDQFSVERPDGSNFTLKIRSTKLEDSAMYFCASSAPIHEQYFGPGTRLTVT.

The CDR3 nucleotides read TGTGCCAGCAGCTTAGGCATTAGTGGATCAGATACGCAGTATTTT. Its protein is CASSLGISGSDTQYF. The chain uses TRBV7-9 and TRBJ2-3; D unresolved. CDR1 and CDR2 (germline): SEHNR, FQNEAQ (reference sequence). V lost 1 base to trimming and J lost 4 bases, with 12 bases between them. The CDR3 spans 15 residues.

Notes on this clone: The same CDR3 is also encoded by other DNA sequences in this sample. The V gene is TRBV15, the J gene TRBJ1-5; tentatively, D is TRBD1 (5 bases). V gave up 5 bases and J gave up 0 bases, with 8 bases separating them. Germline CDR1 reads LNHNV; CDR2 reads YYDKDF (reference sequence). The CDR3 has 14 residues. The CDR3 reads CATSPGYSNQPQHF. The CDR3 region has the DNA TGTGCCACCAGCCCAGGGTATAGCAATCAGCCCCAGCATTTT.

The V call is TRBV7-2, the J call TRBJ1-3, with unresolved D. The CDR3 covers 15 residues. With 1 base removed from V and 0 bases from J, the gap between germline ends came to 7 bases. CDR1 is SGHTA and CDR2 is FQGNSA in the germline V gene. CDR3 amino acids: CASSLDIHSGNTIYF. CDR3 in DNA: TGTGCCAGCAGCTTAGATATACACTCTGGAAACACCATATATTTT.

CDR3 protein: CSVEVVYEQYF. The CDR3 nucleotides are TGCAGCGTTGAAGTGGTATACGAGCAGTACTTC. V is TRBV29-1 and J is TRBJ2-7, with unresolved D. The CDR3 has 11 residues. Looked up from germline, CDR1 is SQVTM and CDR2 is ANQGSEA. V lost 1 base to trimming and J lost 4 bases, with 5 bases between them.

The table lists this clone with a few counts. The chain couples TRBV5-6 to TRBJ2-3; TRBD2 is a possible D gene (6 bases). The V end lost 2 bases, the J end lost 2 bases, and 18 bases lay between the germline ends. In germline, CDR1 is SGHDT, CDR2 YYEEEE. CDR3 length: 17 amino acids. The CDR3 DNA reads TGTGCCAGCAGCTTCGGGCTCGGCGGGGTTTTCACAGATACGCAGTATTTT. It specifies CASSFGLGGVFTDTQYF.

This rearrangement joins TRBV6-6 to TRBJ1-5; D unresolved. V shed 4 bases and J shed 7 bases, with 11 bases lying between them. Germline CDR1 reads MNHNY; CDR2 reads SVGAGI (reference sequence). The CDR3 covers 13 residues. As DNA, the CDR3 is TGTGCCAGCAGTTCGTACAGCGGGCAGCCCCAGCATTTT. Its translation is CASSSYSGQPQHF.

The rearrangement links TRBV19 to TRBJ2-3; 10 bases map to TRBD1. Germline lookup yields CDR1 LNHDA and CDR2 SQIVND (reference sequence). V was pared by 6 bases and J by 3 bases, with 3 bases of the junction left unmatched. The CDR3 consists of 14 residues. DNA of the CDR3: TGTGCCAGTAGGCGGACAGGGGGGACAGATACGCAGTATTTT. Residues: CASRRTGGTDTQYF.

CDR3 residues: CASSVEYDTQYF. In DNA, the CDR3 is TGTGCCAGCAGCGTAGAGTACGATACGCAGTATTTT. The chain links TRBV9 to TRBJ2-3; no reliable D call. The CDR3 is 12 residues long. V dropped 0 bases and J dropped 6 bases, with 5 bases sitting between them. The germline V gene has CDR1 SGDLS and CDR2 YYNGEE.